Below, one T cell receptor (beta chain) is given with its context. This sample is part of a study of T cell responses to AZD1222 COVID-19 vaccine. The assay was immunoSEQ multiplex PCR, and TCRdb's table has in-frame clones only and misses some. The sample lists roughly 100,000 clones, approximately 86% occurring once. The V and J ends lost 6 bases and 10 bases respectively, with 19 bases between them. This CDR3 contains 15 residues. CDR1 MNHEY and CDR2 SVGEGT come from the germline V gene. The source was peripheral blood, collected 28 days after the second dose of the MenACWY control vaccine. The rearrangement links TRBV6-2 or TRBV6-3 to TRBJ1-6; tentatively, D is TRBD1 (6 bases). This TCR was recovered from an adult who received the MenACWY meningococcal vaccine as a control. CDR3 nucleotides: TGTGCCAGCAGCCTCCACAGGACAGAGCCATCACCCCTCCACTTT. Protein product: CASSLHRTEPSPLHF.